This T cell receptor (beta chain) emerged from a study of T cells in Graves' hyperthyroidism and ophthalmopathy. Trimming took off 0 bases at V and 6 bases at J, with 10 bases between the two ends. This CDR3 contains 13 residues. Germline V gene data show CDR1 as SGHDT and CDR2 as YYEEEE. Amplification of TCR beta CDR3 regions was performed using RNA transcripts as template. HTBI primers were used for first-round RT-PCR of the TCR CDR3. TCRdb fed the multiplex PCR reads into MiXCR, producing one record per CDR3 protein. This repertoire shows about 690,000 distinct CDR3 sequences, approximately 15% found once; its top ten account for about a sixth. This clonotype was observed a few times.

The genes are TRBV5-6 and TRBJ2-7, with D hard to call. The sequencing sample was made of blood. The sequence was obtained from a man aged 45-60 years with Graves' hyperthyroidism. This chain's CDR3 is CASSLEFGGEQYF. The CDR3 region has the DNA TGTGCCAGCAGCTTGGAGTTTGGCGGCGAGCAGTACTTC.